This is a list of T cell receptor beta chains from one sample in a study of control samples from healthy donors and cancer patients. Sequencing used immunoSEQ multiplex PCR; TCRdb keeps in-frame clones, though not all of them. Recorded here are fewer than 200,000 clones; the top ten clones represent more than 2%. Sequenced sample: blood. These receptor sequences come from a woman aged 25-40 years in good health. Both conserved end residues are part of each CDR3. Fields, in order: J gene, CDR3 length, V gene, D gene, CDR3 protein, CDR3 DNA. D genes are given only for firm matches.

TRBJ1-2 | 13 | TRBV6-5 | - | CASSYTGTNGYTF | TGTGCCAGCAGTTATACAGGGACGAATGGCTACACCTTC
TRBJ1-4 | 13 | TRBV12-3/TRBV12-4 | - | CASSFDSGKKLFF | TGTGCCAGCAGTTTCGATTCAGGAAAAAAACTGTTTTTT
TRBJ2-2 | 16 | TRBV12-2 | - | CASRLGARLNTGELFF | TGTGCAAGTCGCTTAGGGGCCAGGTTGAACACCGGGGAGCTGTTTTTT
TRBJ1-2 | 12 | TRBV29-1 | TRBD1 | CSVRTGVYGYTF | TGCAGCGTGCGGACAGGGGTCTATGGCTACACCTTC
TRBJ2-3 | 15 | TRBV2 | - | CASSGGTLLTDTQYF | TGTGCCAGCAGTGGCGGGACCCTCCTCACAGATACGCAGTATTTT
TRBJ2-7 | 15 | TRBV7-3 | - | CASSLGTLLQSEQYF | TGTGCCAGCAGCTTAGGGACACTCTTACAGTCGGAGCAGTACTTC
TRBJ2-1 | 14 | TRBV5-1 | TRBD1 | CASSSSGGYNEQFF | TGCGCCAGCAGCTCCTCAGGGGGCTACAATGAGCAGTTCTTC
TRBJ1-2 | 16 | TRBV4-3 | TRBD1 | CASSQTRTGSYYGYTF | TGCGCCAGCAGCCAAACCCGGACAGGGTCCTACTATGGCTACACCTTC
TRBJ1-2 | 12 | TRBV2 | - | CASSLGEYGYTF | TGTGCCAGCAGCCTAGGGGAGTATGGCTACACCTTC
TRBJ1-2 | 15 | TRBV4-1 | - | CASSEVSRPNYGYTF | TGCGCCAGCAGCGAAGTTTCCCGGCCAAACTATGGCTACACCTTC
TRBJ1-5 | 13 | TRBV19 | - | CATMTDRNQPQHF | TGTGCCACTATGACAGACCGCAATCAGCCCCAGCATTTT
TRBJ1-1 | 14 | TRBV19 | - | CASSRTLLNTEAFF | TGTGCCAGTAGCCGCACCTTACTGAACACTGAAGCTTTCTTT
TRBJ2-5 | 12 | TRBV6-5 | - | CASEGGGETQYF | TGTGCCAGCGAGGGGGGTGGGGAGACCCAGTACTTC
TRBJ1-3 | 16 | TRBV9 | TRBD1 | CASSVAGQRSGNTIYF | TGTGCCAGCAGCGTAGCGGGACAGAGGTCTGGAAACACCATATATTTT
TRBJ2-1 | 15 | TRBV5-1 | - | CASSLDGNTQGEQFF | TGCGCCAGCAGCTTGGACGGGAACACCCAGGGTGAGCAGTTCTTC
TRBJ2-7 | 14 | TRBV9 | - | CASSVATGDYEQYF | TGTGCCAGCAGCGTAGCTACAGGAGACTACGAGCAGTACTTC
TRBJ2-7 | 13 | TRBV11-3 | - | CASSLGPTYEQYF | TGTGCCAGCAGCTTAGGACCCACCTACGAGCAGTACTTC
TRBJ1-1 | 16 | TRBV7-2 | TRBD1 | CASRFPGGSGGTEAFF | TGTGCCAGCCGATTCCCAGGGGGAAGCGGTGGCACTGAAGCTTTCTTT
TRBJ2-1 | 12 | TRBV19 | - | CASSVGGNEQFF | TGTGCCAGTAGTGTAGGGGGGAATGAGCAGTTCTTC
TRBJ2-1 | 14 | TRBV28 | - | CASSEGGDYNEQFF | TGTGCCAGCTCCGAGGGGGGGGACTACAATGAGCAGTTCTTC
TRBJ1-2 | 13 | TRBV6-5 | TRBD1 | CASRRDRGALDTF | TGTGCCAGCAGGAGGGACAGGGGAGCATTAGACACCTTC
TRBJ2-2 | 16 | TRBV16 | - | CASSPTWGANTGELFF | TGTGCCAGCAGCCCTACCTGGGGGGCCAACACCGGGGAGCTGTTTTTT
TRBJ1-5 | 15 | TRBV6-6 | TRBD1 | CASRTDRGRWQPQHF | TGTGCCAGCAGGACGGACAGGGGAAGGTGGCAGCCCCAGCATTTT
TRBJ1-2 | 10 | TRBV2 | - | CASRVKGYTF | TGTGCCAGCAGAGTAAAGGGCTACACCTTC
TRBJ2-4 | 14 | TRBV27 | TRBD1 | CASSTGVSKNIQYF | TGTGCCAGCAGTACAGGGGTTTCCAAAAACATTCAGTACTTC
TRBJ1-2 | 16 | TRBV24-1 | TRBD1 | CATSDPRGLRGYGYTF | TGTGCCACCAGTGACCCTAGGGGGCTAAGAGGCTATGGCTACACCTTC
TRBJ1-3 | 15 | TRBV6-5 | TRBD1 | CASSTGGSSGNTIYF | TGTGCCAGCAGTACAGGGGGTAGCTCTGGAAACACCATATATTTT
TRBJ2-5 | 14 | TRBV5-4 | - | CASSLEGNQETQYF | TGTGCCAGCAGCTTGGAGGGCAACCAAGAGACCCAGTACTTC
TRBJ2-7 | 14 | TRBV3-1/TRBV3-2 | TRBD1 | CASSPGTGFYEQYF | TGTGCCAGCAGCCCAGGGACAGGGTTCTACGAGCAGTACTTC
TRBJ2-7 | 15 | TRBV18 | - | CASSLGDLHSYEQYF | TGTGCCAGCTCCCTAGGGGACTTGCATTCCTACGAGCAGTACTTC
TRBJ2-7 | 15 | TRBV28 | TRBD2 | CASLSLAGGAYEQYF | TGTGCCAGTCTTTCTTTAGCGGGGGGAGCCTACGAGCAGTACTTC
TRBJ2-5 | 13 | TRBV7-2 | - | CASRGGAAETQYF | TGTGCCAGCAGGGGGGGGGCCGCGGAGACCCAGTACTTC
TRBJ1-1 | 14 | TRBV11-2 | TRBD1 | CASRINRGLPEAFF | TGTGCCAGCCGGATCAACAGGGGGCTACCCGAAGCTTTCTTT
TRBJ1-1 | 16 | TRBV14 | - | CASNLDHPRRHTEAFF | TGTGCCAGCAACCTAGACCATCCTCGGCGGCACACTGAAGCTTTCTTT
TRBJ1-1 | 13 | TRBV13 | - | CASSVDSNTEAFF | TGTGCCAGCAGCGTCGACAGTAACACTGAAGCTTTCTTT